Listed below are T cell receptor beta chains from one sample, sequenced in a study of T-cell memory formation after mild COVID-19. TCRdb redid the calling of the 5' RACE reads with MiXCR, one entry per CDR3 protein. Among about 560,000 distinct CDR3 sequences listed, approximately 15% were seen once. Sequencing used PBMCs or a T cell subset sorted from them (not recorded which). Receptors originate from an adult woman who had mild COVID-19 (a few samples of this study predate the infection). Cell type and time point are not known. Each CDR3 is given with its conserved first and last residue. Each record gives: V gene, J gene, D gene, clone size, CDR3 protein, CDR3 DNA. A D gene is named only where the DNA matches it firmly. Rows give clone size only sometimes, using once, few, many, or a class for an expanded clone.

>TRBV7-9|TRBJ1-4|TRBD1|.
CASRKQGATNEKLFF
TGTGCCAGCAGGAAACAGGGGGCAACTAATGAAAAACTGTTTTTT
>TRBV4-3|TRBJ2-1|TRBD1|.
CASSQGPRDREFRDEQFF
TGCGCCAGCAGCCAAGGCCCCCGGGACAGGGAGTTTCGGGACGAGCAGTTCTTC
>TRBV20-1|TRBJ2-2|.|few
CSARRETGELFF
TGCAGTGCCAGGAGGGAGACCGGGGAGCTGTTTTTT
>TRBV20-1|TRBJ1-1|.|.
CSAGTFRGEHTEAFF
TGCAGTGCTGGGACTTTTCGGGGGGAACACACTGAAGCTTTCTTT
>TRBV12-3/TRBV12-4|TRBJ2-5|TRBD1|.
CASSNRGRPETQYF
TGTGCCAGCAGCAACAGGGGCCGGCCAGAGACCCAGTACTTC
>TRBV12-3/TRBV12-4|TRBJ2-7|.|few
CASSHREYEQYF
TGTGCCAGCAGTCACCGGGAATACGAGCAGTACTTC
>TRBV4-1|TRBJ2-1|.|few
CASSRSGGNNEQFF
TGCGCCAGCAGCCGCTCCGGAGGGAACAATGAGCAGTTCTTC
>TRBV2|TRBJ1-5|.|few
CASKGGNSNQPQHF
TGTGCCAGCAAGGGCGGAAATAGCAATCAGCCCCAGCATTTT
>TRBV6-5|TRBJ2-1|TRBD2|.
CASMPIAGYSYNEQFF
TGTGCCAGCATGCCAATAGCGGGGTACTCCTACAATGAGCAGTTCTTC
>TRBV5-5|TRBJ1-2|.|few
CASSFRTDNYGYTF
TGTGCCAGCAGCTTCCGGACAGATAACTATGGCTACACCTTC
>TRBV9|TRBJ2-1|.|few
CASMPQGTGNEQFF
TGTGCCAGCATGCCCCAGGGTACAGGCAATGAGCAGTTCTTC
>TRBV4-1|TRBJ2-5|.|.
CASSHLGNQETQYF
TGCGCCAGCAGCCACCTGGGGAACCAAGAGACCCAGTACTTC
>TRBV20-1|TRBJ1-1|.|.
CSARGAGGTSEAFF
TGCAGTGCTAGAGGGGCCGGGGGCACCTCTGAAGCTTTCTTT
>TRBV12-3/TRBV12-4|TRBJ2-3|TRBD1|.
CASSWTGRFTDTQYF
TGTGCCAGCAGCTGGACAGGGAGGTTCACAGATACGCAGTATTTT
>TRBV15|TRBJ2-7|TRBD2|.
CATSSELAGGPYEQYF
TGTGCCACCAGCAGTGAATTAGCGGGAGGGCCTTACGAGCAGTACTTC
>TRBV12-3/TRBV12-4|TRBJ1-1|.|.
CASRRSQEKNTEAFF
TGTGCCAGCAGGCGCTCTCAGGAAAAGAACACTGAAGCTTTCTTT
>TRBV3-1|TRBJ2-1|.|few
CASSQDLSRGEQFF
TGTGCCAGCAGCCAAGACCTATCCAGGGGCGAGCAGTTCTTC
>TRBV5-1|TRBJ2-2|.|few
CASSTTGATNTGELFF
TGCGCCAGCAGCACGACAGGAGCAACGAACACCGGGGAGCTGTTTTTT
>TRBV27|TRBJ2-7|TRBD1|.
CASSPTGTLYEQYF
TGTGCCAGCAGTCCGACAGGGACCCTCTACGAGCAGTACTTC
>TRBV21-1|TRBJ2-1|.|.
CASSKGTSGGPHLDEQFF
TGTGCCAGCAGCAAAGGGACTAGCGGGGGCCCCCACCTCGATGAGCAGTTCTTC